This TCR beta chain derives from a study of blood T cell repertoires in COVID-19. The table came from immunoSEQ multiplex PCR; TCRdb's copy has only in-frame clones and leaves some out. In the table there are roughly 200,000 clones, roughly 85% of which are singletons. The source is a woman over 75 with acute or convalescent COVID-19. The material sequenced was peripheral blood.

CDR3 DNA sequence: TGCAGCGCTGACAGGGGCCACACTGAAGCTTTCTTT. Its translation is CSADRGHTEAFF. This chain links TRBV29-1 with TRBJ1-1; 8 nucleotides agree with TRBD1. The CDR3 contains 12 residues. Germline V gene lookup returns CDR1 SQVTM and CDR2 ANQGSEA. V lost 7 bases, J lost 3 bases, and 4 bases stayed unmatched.